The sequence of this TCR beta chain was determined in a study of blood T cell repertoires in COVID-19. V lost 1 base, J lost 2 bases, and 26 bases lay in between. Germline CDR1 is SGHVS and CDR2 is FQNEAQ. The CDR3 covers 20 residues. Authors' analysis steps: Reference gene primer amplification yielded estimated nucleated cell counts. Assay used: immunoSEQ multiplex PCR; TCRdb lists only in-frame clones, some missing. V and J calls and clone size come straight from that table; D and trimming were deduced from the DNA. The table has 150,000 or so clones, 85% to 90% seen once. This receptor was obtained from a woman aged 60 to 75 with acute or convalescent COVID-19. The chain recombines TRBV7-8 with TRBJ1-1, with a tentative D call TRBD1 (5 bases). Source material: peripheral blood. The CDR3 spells CASSLGPIITAKRGNTEAFF. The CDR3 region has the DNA TGTGCCAGCAGCTTAGGGCCGATTATCACCGCAAAAAGGGGAAACACTGAAGCTTTCTTT. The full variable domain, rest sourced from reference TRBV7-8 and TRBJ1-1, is GAGVSQSPRYKVAKRGQDVALRCDPISGHVSLFWYQQALGQGPEFLTYFQNEAQLDKSGLPSDRFFAERPEGSVSTLKIQRTQQEDSAVYLCASSLGPIITAKRGNTEAFFGQGTRLTVV.